What follows are 25 T cell receptor beta chains derived from one specimen sequenced in a study of Tregs in tolerant kidney transplant recipients. Only in-frame clones appear in the TCRdb table, and some are missing; sequencing was by immunoSEQ multiplex PCR. The repertoire holds 2,800 or so clones, with around 40% as singletons. These TCRs' antigens remain unknown. Specimen: Tregs from blood cultured with allogeneic cells. The receptors were sampled from a human donor in good health.

This clone has only a few counts. This chain connects TRBV29-1 to TRBJ2-3, with 9 bases lining up with TRBD1. CDR1 is SQVTM and CDR2 is ANQGSEA in the germline V gene. V lost 4 bases to trimming and J lost 1 base; unmatched junction nucleotides: 9. The CDR3 totals 16 residues. The CDR3 region is CSVVRDRVKGTDTQYF. The DNA for the CDR3 is TGCAGCGTTGTGAGGGACAGGGTGAAGGGCACAGATACGCAGTATTTT.

This chain connects TRBV29-1 to TRBJ1-2; the match to TRBD1 covers 10 bases. V dropped 6 bases and J dropped 7; count of bases not matched to a gene: 5. This CDR3 has 12 residues. Germline lookup yields CDR1 SQVTM and CDR2 ANQGSEA. The CDR3 protein is CSVRTGGSGYTF. The DNA for the CDR3 is TGCAGCGTCCGGACAGGGGGTAGTGGCTACACCTTC. The full variable domain, its missing parts supplied by reference TRBV29-1 and TRBJ1-2, is SAVISQKPSRDICQRGTSLTIQCQVDSQVTMMFWYRQQPGQSLTLIATANQGSEATYESGFVIDKFPISRPNLTFSTLTVSNMSPEDSSIYLCSVRTGGSGYTFGSGTRLTVV.

This chain links TRBV9 with TRBJ1-4; TRBD1 aligns across 7 bases. V dropped 3 bases and J dropped 8; count of bases not matched to a gene: 13. The CDR3 is 16 amino acids. Germline V gene lookup returns CDR1 SGDLS and CDR2 YYNGEE. CDR3 in DNA: TGTGCCAGCAGCGCTACAGGGGTGACGGGCAGGGAAAAACTGTTTTTT. Translated: CASSATGVTGREKLFF.

V gene TRBV6-1 combines with J gene TRBJ2-6; no reliable D call. Germline loops: CDR1 MNHNS, CDR2 SASEGT. Trimming took off 8 bases at V and 4 bases at J, with 15 bases between the two ends. The CDR3 covers 15 residues. The CDR3 spells CASGDSFRGANVLTF. In nucleotides, the CDR3 is TGTGCCAGCGGAGACTCGTTTAGGGGGGCCAACGTCCTGACTTTC.

This clone has a handful of counts. As DNA, the CDR3 is TGTGCCAGCAGCGCCCAGCCAAGGGGGGTGTTAGGCTACACCTTC. This codes for CASSAQPRGVLGYTF. J is TRBJ1-2 and V is TRBV7-2; possibly TRBD1 for D (6 bases). V dropped 5 bases and J dropped 8 bases, with 21 bases sitting between them. This CDR3 has 15 amino acids. Germline V gene sequence: CDR1 SGHTA, CDR2 FQGNSA.

V is TRBV19 and J is TRBJ1-5, with D perhaps TRBD1 (5 bases). Germline assignment: CDR1 LNHDA and CDR2 SQIVND (reference sequence). V dropped 2 bases and J dropped 0 bases, with 17 bases sitting between them. The CDR3 is 18 residues long. The CDR3 here is CASSINSWTSYSNQPQHF. The CDR3 coding sequence is TGTGCCAGTAGTATAAACTCTTGGACATCTTATAGCAATCAGCCCCAGCATTTT.

This clone showed up just a few times. This chain connects TRBV2 to TRBJ1-1; D gene unclear. The CDR3 length is 13 residues. V lost 6 bases and J 3 bases, leaving 11 bases between the germline ends. Per the germline V gene, CDR1 is SNHLY and CDR2 is FYNNEI. The CDR3 spells CASRNEGHTEAFF. DNA for the CDR3: TGTGCCAGCAGGAACGAAGGGCACACTGAAGCTTTCTTT.

This clone showed up just a few times. The chain joins TRBV12-2 to TRBJ2-1; the table's TRBD1 call for D was not verified on the DNA. TRBV12-2 represents a pseudogene. The CDR3 sequence is 17 residues long. The CDR3 DNA reads TGTGCAAGTCGCTTATGTTATGAGGGGGTCTCCTACAATGAGCAGTTCTTC. The encoded protein is CASRLCYEGVSYNEQFF.

The chain joins TRBV6-6 to TRBJ2-5, with 7 bases lining up with TRBD2. Trimming at V came to 3 bases and at J to 5 bases, leaving 12 bases not matched to a gene. The CDR3 is 16 residues long. Germline CDR1 MNHNY, CDR2 SVGAGI (reference sequence). The CDR3 DNA sequence: TGTGCCAGCAGTTATGGGGGAGGGCCGGTGAGGGAGACCCAGTACTTC. Translation: CASSYGGGPVRETQYF.

A few counts support this clone. The chain couples TRBV5-1 to TRBJ1-2; D is ambiguous. The germline V and J ends were trimmed by 0 bases and 7 bases, with 13 bases remaining between them. Germline CDR1 is SGHRS and CDR2 is YFSETQ. The CDR3 covers 14 residues. The CDR3 nucleotides read TGCGCCAGCAGCTTGGCCTATGGTTGGGGTGGCTACACCTTC. It is translated as CASSLAYGWGGYTF.

This clone has only one observation. The rearrangement uses TRBV5-1 and TRBJ2-2; tentative D call: TRBD2 (5 bases). Germline assignment: CDR1 SGHRS and CDR2 YFSETQ. Trimming removed 0 bases from V and 7 bases from J, with 10 bases in between. The CDR3 consists of 14 residues. CDR3 loop: CASSLDGLFGELFF. CDR3 sequence (DNA): TGCGCCAGCAGCTTGGATGGACTCTTCGGGGAGCTGTTTTTT. The full variable domain, with the rest looked up from reference TRBV5-1 and TRBJ2-2, is KAGVTQTPRYLIKTRGQQVTLSCSPISGHRSVSWYQQTPGQGLQFLFEYFSETQRNKGNFPGRFSGRQFSNSRSEMNVSTLELGDSALYLCASSLDGLFGELFFGEGSRLTVL.

The rearrangement uses TRBV5-4 and TRBJ2-7; 9 bases map to TRBD1. This CDR3 has 15 residues. CDR1 SGHNT and CDR2 YYREEE come from the germline V gene (reference sequence). The junction had 9 bases not matched to a gene; V was cut back by 5 bases and J by 3 bases. The CDR3 here is CASSHIGQGSYEQYF. The CDR3 DNA is TGTGCCAGCAGTCACATCGGACAGGGGAGCTACGAGCAGTACTTC. Variable domain in full (rest from reference TRBV5-4 and TRBJ2-7): ETGVTQSPTHLIKTRGQQVTLRCSSQSGHNTVSWYQQALGQGPQFIFQYYREEENGRGNFPPRFSGLQFPNYSSELNVNALELDDSALYLCASSHIGQGSYEQYFGPGTRLTVT.

The J gene is TRBJ1-5, the V gene TRBV7-2, with D unclear. From germline, CDR1 is SGHTA and CDR2 FQGNSA. There are 12 residues in the CDR3. With 2 bases removed from V and 4 bases from J, the gap between germline ends came to 3 bases. The CDR3 here is CASSLFNQPQHF. The CDR3 bases are TGTGCCAGCAGCTTATTTAATCAGCCCCAGCATTTT.

This sequence joins TRBV6-5 and TRBJ2-2; D is possibly TRBD2 (5 bases). This CDR3 is 13 amino acids long. The V gene lost 6 bases and the J gene lost 4 bases, with 9 bases spanning the gap. The germline gives CDR1 MNHEY, CDR2 SVGAGI. The CDR3 bases are TGTGCCAGCAGGGAAGGACTCACCGGGGAGCTGTTTTTT. As protein: CASREGLTGELFF.

The V gene is TRBV9, the J gene TRBJ1-2; D ambiguous. Germline V gene sequence: CDR1 SGDLS, CDR2 YYNGEE. The CDR3 spans 14 residues. The V end was cut by 0 bases, the J end by 4 bases, with 10 bases between. Here the CDR3 reads CASSVAGVPYGYTF. Here the CDR3 DNA reads TGTGCCAGCAGCGTAGCTGGGGTTCCCTATGGCTACACCTTC.

This clone was recorded a few times. The chain joins TRBV7-9 to TRBJ1-4, with D uncertain. Germline V gives CDR1 SEHNR, CDR2 FQNEAQ (reference sequence). V lost 5 bases and J 8 bases, leaving 15 bases between the germline ends. The CDR3 totals 14 residues. CDR3 sequence reads: CASSPNEGGEKLFF. The CDR3 DNA reads TGTGCCAGCAGCCCAAACGAGGGAGGGGAAAAACTGTTTTTT.

The genes are TRBV11-2 and TRBJ2-6; no reliable D call. The CDR3 sequence is 19 residues long. The germline gives CDR1 SGHAT, CDR2 FQNNGV. The germline V and J ends were trimmed by 1 base and 0 bases, with 16 bases remaining between them. The CDR3 bases are TGTGCCAGCAGCTTAGGGCCCCGAGGCCGGGCCTCTGGGGCCAACGTCCTGACTTTC. The encoded protein is CASSLGPRGRASGANVLTF. Supplemented by reference TRBV11-2 and TRBJ2-6, the full variable domain reads EAGVAQSPRYKIIEKRQSVAFWCNPISGHATLYWYQQILGQGPKLLIQFQNNGVVDDSQLPKDRFSAERLKGVDSTLKIQPAKLEDSAVYLCASSLGPRGRASGANVLTFGAGSRLTVL.

By share, this clone ranks as medium-sized (0.01 to 0.1%). The chain is built from TRBV5-4 and TRBJ2-1, with D maybe TRBD1 (7 bases). The CDR3 covers 15 residues. V lost 2 bases, J lost 6 bases, and 15 bases lay in between. CDR1 is SGHNT and CDR2 is YYREEE in the germline V gene (reference sequence). Written as DNA, the CDR3 is TGTGCCAGCAGCTTTCAGGGGGGCGCCGGCAATGAGCAGTTCTTC. Its protein is CASSFQGGAGNEQFF.

This chain connects TRBV13 to TRBJ1-2; D not resolved. This CDR3 has 12 residues. V shed 7 bases and J shed 13 bases, with 19 bases lying between them. CDR1 PRHDT and CDR2 FYEKMQ come from the germline V gene (reference sequence). CDR3 amino acids: CASTRSSVHATF. The CDR3 DNA follows: TGTGCCAGCACCAGGTCAAGTGTTCACGCCACCTTC.

This sequence joins TRBV5-1 and TRBJ2-2; D is perhaps TRBD1 (6 bases). Germline CDR1 and CDR2: SGHRS and YFSETQ. The V end lost 1 base, the J end lost 5 bases, and 15 bases lay between the germline ends. This CDR3 has 16 residues. Here the CDR3 reads CASSLKGAGTTGELFF. The DNA of the CDR3 is TGCGCCAGCAGCTTGAAGGGCGCAGGGACAACCGGGGAGCTGTTTTTT. Combining the CDR3 with reference TRBV5-1 and TRBJ2-2 gives the whole variable domain KAGVTQTPRYLIKTRGQQVTLSCSPISGHRSVSWYQQTPGQGLQFLFEYFSETQRNKGNFPGRFSGRQFSNSRSEMNVSTLELGDSALYLCASSLKGAGTTGELFFGEGSRLTVL.

The V gene is TRBV27, the J gene TRBJ2-5; tentatively, D is TRBD2 (5 bases). Germline assignment: CDR1 MNHEY and CDR2 SMNVEV (reference sequence). The CDR3 consists of 15 residues. V lost 2 bases, J lost 5 bases, and 15 bases lay in between. As DNA, the CDR3 is TGTGCCAGCAGTTTAGGCGGGTCAGGAGCTGAGACCCAGTACTTC. Translation gives CASSLGGSGAETQYF.

The chain combines TRBV6-1 with TRBJ1-2; possible D gene TRBD1, 5 bases. Germline V lookup: CDR1 MNHNS, CDR2 SASEGT. The ends were cut back, 2 bases at V and 4 bases at J, with 11 bases in the middle. This CDR3 has 14 residues. The CDR3 region is CASSESRQTYGYTF. CDR3 nucleotide sequence: TGTGCCAGCAGTGAATCCCGACAGACCTATGGCTACACCTTC.

The chain employs TRBV5-1 and TRBJ1-2; no firm D call. V was clipped by 0 bases and J by 6 bases, with 15 bases between them. CDR1 and CDR2 from the germline V gene are SGHRS and YFSETQ. CDR3 size: 15 residues. The CDR3 region has the DNA TGCGCCAGCAGCTTGGGCAGAACCCCGCCTCATGGCTACACCTTC. As protein: CASSLGRTPPHGYTF.

This clone was detected a few times. Other DNA sequences from this sample encode an identical CDR3 as well. The chain carries TRBV7-8 and TRBJ2-7; D remains ambiguous. The CDR3 totals 14 residues. The V end was cut by 1 base, the J end by 3 bases, with 10 bases between. From germline, CDR1 is SGHVS and CDR2 FQNEAQ. CDR3 in amino acids: CASSLGVTGYEQYF. In DNA, the CDR3 is TGTGCCAGCAGCTTAGGGGTGACGGGCTACGAGCAGTACTTC. Full variable domain (outside the CDR3, taken from reference TRBV7-8 and TRBJ2-7): GAGVSQSPRYKVAKRGQDVALRCDPISGHVSLFWYQQALGQGPEFLTYFQNEAQLDKSGLPSDRFFAERPEGSVSTLKIQRTQQEDSAVYLCASSLGVTGYEQYFGPGTRLTVT.

This chain links TRBV6-5 with TRBJ2-2, with TRBD1 matching over 9 bases. The germline V gene encodes CDR1 MNHEY and CDR2 SVGAGI. Trimming removed 5 bases from V and 6 bases from J; junction bases left unmatched: 7. The CDR3 length is 15 residues. The CDR3, as DNA: TGTGCCAGCAGTACCCGGACAGGGGTTGCCGGGGAGCTGTTTTTT. This translates into CASSTRTGVAGELFF.